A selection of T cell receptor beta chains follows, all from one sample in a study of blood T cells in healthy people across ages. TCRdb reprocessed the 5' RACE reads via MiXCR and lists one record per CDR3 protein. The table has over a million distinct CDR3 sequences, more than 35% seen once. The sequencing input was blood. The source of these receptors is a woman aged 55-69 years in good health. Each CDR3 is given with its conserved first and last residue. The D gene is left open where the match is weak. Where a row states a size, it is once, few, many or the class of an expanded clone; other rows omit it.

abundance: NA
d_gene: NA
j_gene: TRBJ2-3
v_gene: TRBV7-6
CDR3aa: CVSSFKGYSDTQYF
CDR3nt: TGTGTCAGCAGCTTTAAGGGGTATTCAGATACGCAGTATTTT

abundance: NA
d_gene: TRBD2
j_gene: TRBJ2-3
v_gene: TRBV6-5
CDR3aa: CASSYGRVSTDTQYF
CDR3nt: TGTGCCAGCAGTTACGGGAGGGTTAGCACAGATACGCAGTATTTT

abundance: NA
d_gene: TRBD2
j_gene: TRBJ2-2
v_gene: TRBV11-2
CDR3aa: CASSLIRASGIGELFF
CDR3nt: TGTGCCAGCAGCTTAATCAGGGCTAGCGGGATCGGGGAGCTGTTTTTT

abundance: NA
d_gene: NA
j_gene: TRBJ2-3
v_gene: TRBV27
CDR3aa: CASNLRGADTQYF
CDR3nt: TGTGCCAGCAACCTCAGAGGGGCAGATACGCAGTATTTT

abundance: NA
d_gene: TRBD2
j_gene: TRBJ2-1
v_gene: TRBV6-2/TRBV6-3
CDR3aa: CASSSSTRRREGRSYNEQFF
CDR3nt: TGTGCCAGCAGTTCATCCACCCGACGGCGGGAGGGTAGGTCCTACAATGAGCAGTTCTTC

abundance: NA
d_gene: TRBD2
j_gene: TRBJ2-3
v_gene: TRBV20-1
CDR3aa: CSARPLASGSTDTQYF
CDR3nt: TGCAGTGCTAGGCCCTTGGCTAGCGGTAGCACAGATACGCAGTATTTT

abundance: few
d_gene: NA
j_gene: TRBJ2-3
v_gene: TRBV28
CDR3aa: CASSPGDSSTDTQYF
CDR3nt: TGTGCCAGCAGCCCGGGAGATTCTAGCACAGATACGCAGTATTTT

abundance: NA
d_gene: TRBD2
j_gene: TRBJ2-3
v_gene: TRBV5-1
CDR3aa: CASSSPRTSGTDTQYF
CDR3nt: TGCGCCAGCAGCTCCCCCCGGACTAGCGGCACAGATACGCAGTATTTT

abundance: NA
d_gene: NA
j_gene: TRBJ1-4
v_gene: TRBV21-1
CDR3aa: CASSGRSATNEKLFF
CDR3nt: TGTGCCAGCAGCGGACGTTCTGCAACTAATGAAAAACTGTTTTTT

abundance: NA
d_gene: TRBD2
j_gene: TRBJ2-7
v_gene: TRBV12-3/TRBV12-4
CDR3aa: CASSFRGRATGEQYF
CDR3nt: TGTGCCAGCAGTTTTCGAGGGAGGGCCACGGGAGAGCAGTACTTC

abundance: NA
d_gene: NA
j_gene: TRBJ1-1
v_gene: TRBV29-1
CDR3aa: CSVADLLPNTEAFF
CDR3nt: TGCAGCGTCGCTGATCTTCTCCCGAACACTGAAGCTTTCTTT

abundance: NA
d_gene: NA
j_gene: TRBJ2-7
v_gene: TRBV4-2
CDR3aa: CASSLPRGTYSYEQYF
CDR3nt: TGTGCCAGCAGCCTCCCTCGGGGGACGTACTCCTACGAGCAGTACTTC

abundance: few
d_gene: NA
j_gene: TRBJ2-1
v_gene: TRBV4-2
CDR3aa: CASSQDPQRNYNEQFF
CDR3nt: TGTGCCAGCAGCCAAGATCCGCAGAGAAACTACAATGAGCAGTTCTTC